The sequence of this T cell receptor (beta chain) was determined in a study of blood T cell repertoires in COVID-19. At the level of the study: Some COVID-19 samples were acute and others convalescent; all came from the United States, Italy and Spain.

Authors' analysis steps: Using reference gene primer amplification, nucleated cell counts were estimated. Some clones are missing from TCRdb's copy, which holds only in-frame ones; the method was immunoSEQ multiplex PCR. D and trimming come from the DNA, and the V and J calls and clone size come from that table. The sample records a few hundred thousand clones, approximately 86% being singletons. Deletions cut 5 bases from V and 2 bases from J, with 10 bases between. The CDR3 runs to 14 residues. Germline values: CDR1 SGHRS, CDR2 YFSETQ. The origin of this receptor is a woman aged 50 to 60 with COVID-19, enrolled during active disease. The sample consisted of peripheral blood. V is TRBV5-1 and J is TRBJ2-2; D not resolved. CDR3 in amino acids: CASRNRANTGELFF. Here the CDR3 DNA reads TGCGCCAGCAGAAACAGAGCCAACACCGGGGAGCTGTTTTTT.